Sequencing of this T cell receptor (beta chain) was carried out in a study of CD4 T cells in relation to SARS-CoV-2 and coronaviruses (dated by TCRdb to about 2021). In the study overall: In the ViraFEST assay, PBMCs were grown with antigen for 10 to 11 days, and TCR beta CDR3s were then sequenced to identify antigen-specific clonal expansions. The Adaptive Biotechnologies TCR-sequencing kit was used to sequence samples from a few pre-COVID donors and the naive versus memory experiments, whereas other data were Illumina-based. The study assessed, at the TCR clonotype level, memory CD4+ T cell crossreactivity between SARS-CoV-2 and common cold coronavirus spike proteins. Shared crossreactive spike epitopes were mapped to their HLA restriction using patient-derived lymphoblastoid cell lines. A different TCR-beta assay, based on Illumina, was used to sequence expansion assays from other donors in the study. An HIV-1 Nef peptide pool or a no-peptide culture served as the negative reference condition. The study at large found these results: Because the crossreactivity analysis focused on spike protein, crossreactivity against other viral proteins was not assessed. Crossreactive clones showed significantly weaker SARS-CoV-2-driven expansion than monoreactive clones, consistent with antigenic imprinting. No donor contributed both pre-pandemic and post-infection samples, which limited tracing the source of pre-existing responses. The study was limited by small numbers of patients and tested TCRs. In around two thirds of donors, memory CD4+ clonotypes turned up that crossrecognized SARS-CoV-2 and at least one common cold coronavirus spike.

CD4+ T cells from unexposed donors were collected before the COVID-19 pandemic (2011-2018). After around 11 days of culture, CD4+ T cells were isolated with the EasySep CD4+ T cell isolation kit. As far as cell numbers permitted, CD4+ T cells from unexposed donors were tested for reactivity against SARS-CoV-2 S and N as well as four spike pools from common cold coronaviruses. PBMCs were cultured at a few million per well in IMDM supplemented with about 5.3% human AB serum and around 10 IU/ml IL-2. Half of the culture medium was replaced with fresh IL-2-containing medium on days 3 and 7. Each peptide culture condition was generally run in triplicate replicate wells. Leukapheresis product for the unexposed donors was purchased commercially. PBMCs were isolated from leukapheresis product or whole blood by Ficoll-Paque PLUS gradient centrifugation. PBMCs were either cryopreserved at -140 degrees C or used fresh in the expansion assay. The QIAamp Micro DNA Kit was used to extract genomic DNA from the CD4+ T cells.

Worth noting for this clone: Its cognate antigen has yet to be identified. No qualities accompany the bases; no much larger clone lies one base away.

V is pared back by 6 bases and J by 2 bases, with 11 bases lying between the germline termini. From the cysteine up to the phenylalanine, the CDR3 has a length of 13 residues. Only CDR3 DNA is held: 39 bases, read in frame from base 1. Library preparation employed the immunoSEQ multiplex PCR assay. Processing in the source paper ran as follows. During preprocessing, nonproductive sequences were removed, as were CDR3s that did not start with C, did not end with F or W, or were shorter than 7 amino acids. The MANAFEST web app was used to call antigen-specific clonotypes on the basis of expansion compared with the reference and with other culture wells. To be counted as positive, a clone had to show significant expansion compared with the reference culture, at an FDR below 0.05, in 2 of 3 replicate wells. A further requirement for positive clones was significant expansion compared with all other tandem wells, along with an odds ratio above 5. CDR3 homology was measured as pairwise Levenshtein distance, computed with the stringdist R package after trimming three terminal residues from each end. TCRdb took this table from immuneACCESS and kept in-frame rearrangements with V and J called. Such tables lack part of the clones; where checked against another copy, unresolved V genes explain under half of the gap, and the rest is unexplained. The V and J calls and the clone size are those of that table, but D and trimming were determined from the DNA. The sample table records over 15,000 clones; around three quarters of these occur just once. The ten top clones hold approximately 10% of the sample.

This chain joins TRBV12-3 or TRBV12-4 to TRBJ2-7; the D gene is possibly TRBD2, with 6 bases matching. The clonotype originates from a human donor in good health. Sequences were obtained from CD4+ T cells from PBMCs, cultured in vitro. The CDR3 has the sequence CASRPGVTYEQYF. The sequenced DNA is TGTGCCAGCAGGCCGGGGGTCACCTACGAGCAGTACTTC.